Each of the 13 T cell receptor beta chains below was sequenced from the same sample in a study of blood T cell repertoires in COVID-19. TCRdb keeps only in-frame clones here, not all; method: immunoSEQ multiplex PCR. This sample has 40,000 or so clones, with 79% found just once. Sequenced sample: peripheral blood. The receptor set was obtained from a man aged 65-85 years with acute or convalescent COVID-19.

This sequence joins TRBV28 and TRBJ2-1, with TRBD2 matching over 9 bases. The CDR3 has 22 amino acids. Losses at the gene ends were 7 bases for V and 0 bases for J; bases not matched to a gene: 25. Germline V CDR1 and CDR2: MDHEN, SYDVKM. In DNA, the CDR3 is TGTGCCAGCACTACACTAATCTCCGGGACTAGCTCACGTAAGGGCTCCTACAATGAGCAGTTCTTC. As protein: CASTTLISGTSSRKGSYNEQFF.

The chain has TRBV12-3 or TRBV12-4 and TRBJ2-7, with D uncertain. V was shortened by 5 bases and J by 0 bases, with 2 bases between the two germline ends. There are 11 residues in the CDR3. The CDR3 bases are TGTGCCAGCAGTCACTCCTACGAGCAGTACTTC. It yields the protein CASSHSYEQYF.

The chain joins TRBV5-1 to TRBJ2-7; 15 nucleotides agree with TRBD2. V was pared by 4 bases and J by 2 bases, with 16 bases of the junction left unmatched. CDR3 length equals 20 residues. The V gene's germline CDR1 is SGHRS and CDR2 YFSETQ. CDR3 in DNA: TGCGCCAGCAGCCACAGAAGTAATCCGGGACTAGCGGGAGGCACCTACGAGCAGTACTTC. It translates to CASSHRSNPGLAGGTYEQYF.

The CDR3: CASSQNRAPGEKLFF. The CDR3 nucleotides are TGTGCCAGCTCACAAAACAGGGCACCGGGAGAAAAACTGTTTTTT. V and J are TRBV18 and TRBJ1-4, with D maybe TRBD1 (6 bases). The CDR3 has 15 amino acids. V was shortened by 4 bases and J by 8 bases, with 17 bases between the two germline ends. Germline lookup yields CDR1 KGHSH and CDR2 LQKENI. Combining the CDR3 with reference TRBV18 and TRBJ1-4 gives the whole variable domain NAGVMQNPRHLVRRRGQEARLRCSPMKGHSHVYWYRQLPEEGLKFMVYLQKENIIDESGMPKERFSAEFPKEGPSILRIQQVVRGDSAAYFCASSQNRAPGEKLFFGSGTQLSVL.

The CDR3: CASSVLGTSADTQYF. DNA for the CDR3: TGTGCCAGCAGTGTCCTGGGGACTTCGGCAGATACGCAGTATTTT. This rearrangement joins TRBV6-4 to TRBJ2-3; TRBD2 might be the D (6 bases). The CDR3 spans 15 residues. The V and J ends lost 4 bases and 4 bases respectively, with 15 bases between them. Per germline, CDR1 MRHNA and CDR2 SNTAGT.

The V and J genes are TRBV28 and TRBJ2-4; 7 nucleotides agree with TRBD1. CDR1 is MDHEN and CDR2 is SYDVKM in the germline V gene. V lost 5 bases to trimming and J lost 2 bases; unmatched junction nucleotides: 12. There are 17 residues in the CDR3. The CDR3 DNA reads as TGTGCCAGCAGTAGGGACAGATCCCGAGGCTCCAAAAACATTCAGTACTTC. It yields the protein CASSRDRSRGSKNIQYF. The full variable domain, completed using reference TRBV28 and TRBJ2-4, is DVKVTQSSRYLVKRTGEKVFLECVQDMDHENMFWYRQDPGLGLRLIYFSYDVKMKEKGDIPEGYSVSREKKERFSLILESASTNQTSMYLCASSRDRSRGSKNIQYFGAGTRLSVL.

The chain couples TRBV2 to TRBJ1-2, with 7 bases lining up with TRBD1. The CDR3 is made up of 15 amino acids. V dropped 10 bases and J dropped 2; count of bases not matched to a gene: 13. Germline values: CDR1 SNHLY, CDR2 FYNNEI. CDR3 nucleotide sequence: TGTGCCATCCCGGACCCTACAGGGGAAAACTATGGCTACACCTTC. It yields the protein CAIPDPTGENYGYTF.

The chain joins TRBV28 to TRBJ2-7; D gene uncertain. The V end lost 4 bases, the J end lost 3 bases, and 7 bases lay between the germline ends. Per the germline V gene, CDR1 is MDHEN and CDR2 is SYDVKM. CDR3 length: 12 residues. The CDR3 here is CASSSPYYEQYF. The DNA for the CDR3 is TGTGCCAGCAGTTCGCCCTACTACGAGCAGTACTTC. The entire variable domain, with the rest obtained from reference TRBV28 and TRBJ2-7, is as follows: DVKVTQSSRYLVKRTGEKVFLECVQDMDHENMFWYRQDPGLGLRLIYFSYDVKMKEKGDIPEGYSVSREKKERFSLILESASTNQTSMYLCASSSPYYEQYFGPGTRLTVT.

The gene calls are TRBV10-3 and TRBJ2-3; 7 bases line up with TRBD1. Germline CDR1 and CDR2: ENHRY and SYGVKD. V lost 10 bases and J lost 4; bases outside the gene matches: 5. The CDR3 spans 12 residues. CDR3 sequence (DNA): TGTGCCACCAATGACAGGGCAGATACGCAGTATTTT. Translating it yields CATNDRADTQYF.

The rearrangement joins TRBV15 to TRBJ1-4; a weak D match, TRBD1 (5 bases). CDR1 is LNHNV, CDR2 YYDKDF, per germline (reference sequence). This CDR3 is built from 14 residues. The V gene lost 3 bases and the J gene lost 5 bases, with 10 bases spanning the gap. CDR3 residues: CATSRGRENEKLFF. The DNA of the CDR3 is TGTGCCACCAGCAGGGGCAGGGAAAATGAAAAACTGTTTTTT.

The CDR3 here is CASSSLSLAGYNEQFF. The CDR3 region has the DNA TGTGCCAGCAGCTCACTCTCCCTAGCGGGGTACAATGAGCAGTTCTTC. The chain links TRBV7-8 to TRBJ2-1, with 9 positions matching TRBD2. CDR3 length: 16 amino acids. Losses at the gene ends were 4 bases for V and 4 bases for J; bases not matched to a gene: 8. Germline CDR1 SGHVS, CDR2 FQNEAQ.

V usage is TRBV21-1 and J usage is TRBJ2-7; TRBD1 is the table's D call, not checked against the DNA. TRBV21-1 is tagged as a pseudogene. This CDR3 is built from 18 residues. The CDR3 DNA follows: TGTGCCAGCAGCAAAGGGGGCAGGGGGCTGGGGAGTCAGAACGAGCAGTACTTC. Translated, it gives CASSKGGRGLGSQNEQYF.

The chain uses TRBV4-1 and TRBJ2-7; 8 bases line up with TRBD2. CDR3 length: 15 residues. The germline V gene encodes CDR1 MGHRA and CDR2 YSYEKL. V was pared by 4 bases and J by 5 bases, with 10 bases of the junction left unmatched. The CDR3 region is CASSRGAGDGNEQYF. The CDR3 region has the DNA TGCGCCAGCAGCCGCGGAGCGGGAGACGGTAACGAGCAGTACTTC.